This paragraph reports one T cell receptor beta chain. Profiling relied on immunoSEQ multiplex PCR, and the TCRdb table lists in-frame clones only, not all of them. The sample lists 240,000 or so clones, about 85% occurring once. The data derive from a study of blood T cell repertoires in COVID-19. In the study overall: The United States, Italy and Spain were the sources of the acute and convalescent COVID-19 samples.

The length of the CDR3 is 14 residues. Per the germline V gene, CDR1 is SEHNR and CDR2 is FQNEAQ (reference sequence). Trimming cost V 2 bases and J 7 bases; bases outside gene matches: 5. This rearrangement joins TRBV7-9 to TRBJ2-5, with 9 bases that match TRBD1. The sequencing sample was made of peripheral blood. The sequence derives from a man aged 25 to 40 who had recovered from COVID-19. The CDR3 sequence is CASSLRPGQGTQYF. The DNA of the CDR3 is TGTGCCAGCAGCTTAAGGCCGGGACAGGGGACCCAGTACTTC.